This T cell receptor beta chain was observed in a study of blood T cell repertoires in COVID-19. Profiled with immunoSEQ multiplex PCR; TCRdb holds only in-frame clones, not every one. The sample consists of about 340,000 clones, roughly 85% of them appearing once. Germline loops: CDR1 SGHTA, CDR2 FQGNSA. CDR3 length: 14 amino acids. V was cut by 1 base and J by 5 bases, with 11 bases left in between. Participants spanned ages about 18 to 90 years and resided in roughly 22 US areas. This sequence originates from a woman aged 40 to 55 with acute COVID-19. Sample: PBMCs or T cells enriched from blood (not recorded which). V gene TRBV7-2 combines with J gene TRBJ1-1; no definite D call. The CDR3 is CASSLEPEITEAFF. In nucleotides, the CDR3 is TGTGCCAGCAGCTTAGAGCCGGAGATTACTGAAGCTTTCTTT.